The 28 T cell receptor beta chains below all came from one sample that was sequenced in a study of cytomegalovirus exposure and HLA in healthy donors. The study ran its PCR with 60 Vbeta and 13 Jbeta primers. The method was immunoSEQ multiplex PCR; TCRdb's version includes in-frame clones alone and lacks a portion of them. Here the sample spans more than 95,000 clones, 76% being singletons. Material for sequencing was PBMCs. Source of these receptors: a man aged 40-49 years in good health and CMV-seropositive.

This clone has a single count. The V call is TRBV5-6, the J call TRBJ2-5; 7 nucleotides align to TRBD1. The germline CDR1 and CDR2 sequences are SGHDT and YYEEEE. V lost 4 bases and J lost 5; bases outside the gene matches: 20. The CDR3 length is 18 residues. The CDR3 region is CASSLEMNRQGVRETQYF. DNA for the CDR3: TGTGCCAGCAGCCTGGAGATGAATAGGCAGGGGGTGCGGGAGACCCAGTACTTC. The full variable domain, completed using reference TRBV5-6 and TRBJ2-5, is DAGVTQSPTHLIKTRGQQVTLRCSPKSGHDTVSWYQQALGQGPQFIFQYYEEEERQRGNFPDRFSGHQFPNYSSELNVNALLLGDSALYLCASSLEMNRQGVRETQYFGPGTRLLVL.

The V call is TRBV12-5, the J call TRBJ1-1, with 7 nucleotides matching TRBD1. The V and J ends lost 3 bases and 1 base, in that order; junction bases with no gene match: 5. The CDR3 spans 15 residues. Germline-derived CDR1 and CDR2 are LGHNT and FRNRAP. The CDR3, as DNA: TGTGCTAGTGGTTTCGGGGCAGGGGGGAACACTGAAGCTTTCTTT. Translating gives CASGFGAGGNTEAFF.

V and J are TRBV12-5 and TRBJ1-5, with 7 bases lining up with TRBD1. V shed 5 bases, J shed 9 bases, and the junction held 7 bases outside the gene matches. The CDR3 length is 13 residues. Germline V gene lookup returns CDR1 LGHNT and CDR2 FRNRAP. Written as DNA, the CDR3 is TGTGCTAGTGGTGTGCAGGGGGTTGGGCCCCAGCATTTT. Translating gives CASGVQGVGPQHF.

This clone was observed a few times. This rearrangement joins TRBV6-6 to TRBJ1-2; TRBD1 might be the D (6 bases). The CDR3 runs 15 residues. Trimming shortened V by 0 bases and J by 1 base, and 9 bases separated the two germline ends. Germline assignment: CDR1 MNHNY and CDR2 SVGAGI (reference sequence). CDR3 DNA sequence: TGTGCCAGCAGTTACTCGACAGGAGATAACTATGGCTACACCTTC. This codes for CASSYSTGDNYGYTF.

This chain joins TRBV6-6 and TRBJ1-5; 9 positions match TRBD1. The CDR3 runs to 15 residues. V shed 5 bases and J 4 bases; nucleotides not matched to a gene: 6. Germline CDR1 and CDR2: MNHNY and SVGAGI (reference sequence). The CDR3 is CASSPGTGMNQPQHF. CDR3 nucleotide sequence: TGTGCCAGCAGTCCGGGGACAGGGATGAATCAGCCCCAGCATTTT.

The gene calls are TRBV18 and TRBJ1-1; perhaps TRBD1 as D (5 bases). Trimming removed 4 bases from V and 6 bases from J, with 12 bases in between. The CDR3 loop spans 13 amino acids. Per the germline V gene, CDR1 is KGHSH and CDR2 is LQKENI. As DNA, the CDR3 is TGTGCCAGCTCACAAGACAGAAACTCTGAAGCTTTCTTT. It encodes CASSQDRNSEAFF.

A word on this clone: The same CDR3 also results from other DNA sequences found in this sample. The chain employs TRBV9 and TRBJ2-1, with D maybe TRBD2 (6 bases). The V and J ends lost 4 bases and 2 bases respectively, with 13 bases between them. The CDR3 has 15 residues. Germline V gene sequence: CDR1 SGDLS, CDR2 YYNGEE. CDR3 amino acids: CASSPRDWTYNEQFF. In DNA, the CDR3 is TGTGCCAGCAGCCCAAGGGACTGGACCTACAATGAGCAGTTCTTC.

The rearrangement links TRBV30 to TRBJ1-1; 8 bases map to TRBD1. V lost 2 bases and J lost 2; bases outside the gene matches: 7. Germline assignment: CDR1 GTSNPN and CDR2 SVGIG (reference sequence). There are 15 residues in the CDR3. CDR3 DNA: TGTGCCTGGAGTTTGGGTGGACAGGGAAACACTGAAGCTTTCTTT. Its protein is CAWSLGGQGNTEAFF.

The CDR3 coding sequence is TGTGCCAGCAGACCAACAGGGAGCTCTGGAAACACCATATATTTT. Translated: CASRPTGSSGNTIYF. V gene TRBV5-4 combines with J gene TRBJ1-3; tentatively, D is TRBD1 (6 bases). The germline V and J ends were trimmed by 5 bases and 0 bases, with 12 bases remaining between them. The CDR3 has 15 residues. From germline, CDR1 is SGHNT and CDR2 YYREEE (reference sequence).

This clone was detected once. J is TRBJ1-1 and V is TRBV5-5; a weak D match, TRBD1 (5 bases). From germline, CDR1 is SGHKS and CDR2 YYEKEE (reference sequence). The CDR3 runs 16 residues. The V end lost 3 bases, the J end lost 0 bases, and 15 bases lay between the germline ends. CDR3 sequence (DNA): TGTGCCAGCAGCTGGGGGGACGGAGTTATGAACACTGAAGCTTTCTTT. Translating gives CASSWGDGVMNTEAFF.

V and J are TRBV29-1 and TRBJ2-1, with 10 bases fitting TRBD2. CDR3 length: 14 residues. The trim removed 6 bases at V and 6 bases at J, leaving 8 bases unmatched. The germline gives CDR1 SQVTM, CDR2 ANQGSEA. As DNA, the CDR3 is TGCAGCGTCCAAGCGGGAGGGCACCTCAATGAGCAGTTCTTC. Amino acids: CSVQAGGHLNEQFF.

This chain links TRBV7-9 with TRBJ1-1; 7 positions agree with TRBD1. With 7 bases clipped from V and 1 base from J, the junction kept 6 bases outside the gene matches. There are 14 residues in the CDR3. Germline V gene data show CDR1 as SEHNR and CDR2 as FQNEAQ (reference sequence). This CDR3 is CASIPRQGNTEAFF. The DNA of the CDR3 is TGTGCCAGCATACCTCGACAGGGGAACACTGAAGCTTTCTTT.

J is TRBJ1-1 and V is TRBV2; weak D call: TRBD1 (6 bases). The CDR3 has 14 residues. V lost 6 bases and J lost 4, with 15 bases in between. CDR1 and CDR2 (germline): SNHLY, FYNNEI. In nucleotides, the CDR3 is TGTGCCAGCAGCTCATGGGGGGGCGGCACTGAAGCTTTCTTT. Encoded protein: CASSSWGGGTEAFF.

The CDR3 sequence: CASNYLKGGPTEAFF. CDR3 in DNA: TGTGCCAGCAATTATCTAAAGGGAGGACCGACTGAAGCTTTCTTT. The genes are TRBV28 and TRBJ1-1; no reliable D call. V lost 7 bases and J lost 5, with 20 bases in between. The CDR3 has 15 residues. CDR1 is MDHEN and CDR2 is SYDVKM in the germline V gene. The full variable domain, completed using reference TRBV28 and TRBJ1-1, is DVKVTQSSRYLVKRTGEKVFLECVQDMDHENMFWYRQDPGLGLRLIYFSYDVKMKEKGDIPEGYSVSREKKERFSLILESASTNQTSMYLCASNYLKGGPTEAFFGQGTRLTVV.

About this clone: The junction departs from germline at one end; a sequencing error may be responsible. The chain is built from TRBV14 and TRBJ2-4, with 7 bases aligning to TRBD1. This CDR3 spans 13 amino acids. The germline V gene has CDR1 SGHDN and CDR2 FVKESK. The CDR3 loop is CASSLLDREDLHF. The DNA for the CDR3 is TGTGCCAGCAGCCTACTCGACAGGGAAGACCTCCATTTC.

This rearrangement joins TRBV28 to TRBJ1-4; D call uncertain. Per the germline V gene, CDR1 is MDHEN and CDR2 is SYDVKM. The CDR3 loop spans 14 amino acids. V lost 1 base, J lost 3 bases, and 6 bases lay in between. The DNA of the CDR3 is TGTGCCAGCAGTTTATTAGTGCCTAATGAAAAACTGTTTTTT. The encoded protein is CASSLLVPNEKLFF.

The V and J genes are TRBV15 and TRBJ2-7; 10 bases are a match to TRBD1. V was pared by 4 bases and J by 3 bases, with 3 bases of the junction left unmatched. CDR1 is LNHNV, CDR2 YYDKDF, per germline (reference sequence). This CDR3 region has 14 residues. CDR3 sequence: CATSTGQGNYEQYF. CDR3 nucleotide sequence: TGTGCCACCAGCACGGGACAGGGGAACTACGAGCAGTACTTC.

This clone was seen only a few times. The chain recombines TRBV11-2 with TRBJ2-2; a weak D match, TRBD2 (6 bases). Germline CDR1 SGHAT, CDR2 FQNNGV. Trimming left V 1 base short and J 0 bases short, with 9 bases between. This CDR3 is built from 16 residues. The CDR3 protein is CASSLAGTSNTGELFF. The CDR3 DNA is TGTGCCAGCAGCTTAGCCGGGACTTCGAACACCGGGGAGCTGTTTTTT.

The V gene is TRBV5-8, the J gene TRBJ2-1; 9 bases fit TRBD1. From germline, CDR1 is SGHTS and CDR2 YDEGEE. CDR3 length: 15 residues. V was pared by 2 bases and J by 9 bases, with 9 bases of the junction left unmatched. The CDR3 sequence is CASSFGTGFGFEQFF. CDR3 sequence (DNA): TGTGCCAGCAGCTTCGGGACAGGGTTTGGTTTTGAGCAGTTCTTC.

This clone has more than one count but fewer than ten. V usage is TRBV11-2 and J usage is TRBJ1-2; 7 positions agree with TRBD1. Trimming at V came to 5 bases and at J to 2 bases, leaving 17 bases not matched to a gene. Germline CDR1 reads SGHAT; CDR2 reads FQNNGV. The CDR3 length is 18 residues. The CDR3 here is CASSTVRLRDRKNYGYTF. The CDR3 region has the DNA TGTGCCAGCAGCACAGTCCGTCTCCGGGACAGAAAAAACTATGGCTACACCTTC.

This clone was seen a handful of times. The V gene is TRBV7-8, the J gene TRBJ2-3; D is possibly TRBD2 (6 bases). CDR1 is SGHVS, CDR2 FQNEAQ, per germline. Trimming shortened V by 1 base and J by 5 bases, and 13 bases separated the two germline ends. This CDR3 has 15 residues. CDR3 sequence (DNA): TGTGCCAGCAGCTTAGGTGGTAGCGGTGTAGATACGCAGTATTTT. Encoded protein: CASSLGGSGVDTQYF.

The rearrangement joins TRBV29-1 to TRBJ1-1; D is uncertain. This CDR3 region has 12 residues. V gave up 7 bases and J gave up 4 bases, with 13 bases separating them. Per the germline V gene, CDR1 is SQVTM and CDR2 is ANQGSEA. In DNA, the CDR3 is TGCAGCGCCCTACTAGGGAGCACTGAAGCTTTCTTT. This translates into CSALLGSTEAFF.

This clone was counted a few times. This sequence joins TRBV5-4 and TRBJ2-3; 10 bases are shared with TRBD1. V shed 4 bases, J shed 4 bases, and the junction held 9 bases outside the gene matches. The CDR3 length is 16 residues. Germline CDR1 and CDR2: SGHNT and YYREEE (reference sequence). CDR3 protein: CASSPRTGGVADTQYF. The CDR3 DNA reads TGTGCCAGCAGCCCCAGGACAGGGGGAGTGGCAGATACGCAGTATTTT. The whole variable domain, remainder taken from reference TRBV5-4 and TRBJ2-3, is ETGVTQSPTHLIKTRGQQVTLRCSSQSGHNTVSWYQQALGQGPQFIFQYYREEENGRGNFPPRFSGLQFPNYSSELNVNALELDDSALYLCASSPRTGGVADTQYFGPGTRLTVL.

The chain links TRBV11-3 to TRBJ2-3; the match to TRBD1 covers 7 bases. This CDR3 has 17 amino acids. V gave up 6 bases and J gave up 0 bases; unmatched junction bases: 12. Germline-derived CDR1 and CDR2 are SGHNT and YENEEA. CDR3 bases: TGTGCCAGCAGTCCTGCGGGTAGGGGGCTAAGCACAGATACGCAGTATTTT. Translated, it gives CASSPAGRGLSTDTQYF.

The V gene is TRBV9, the J gene TRBJ2-7; possibly TRBD1 for D (6 bases). Germline-derived CDR1 and CDR2 are SGDLS and YYNGEE. Deletions cut 4 bases from V and 5 bases from J, with 10 bases between. The CDR3 sequence is 12 residues long. The CDR3 region has the DNA TGTGCCAGCAGCCCTCGGGACAACGAGCAGTACTTC. It specifies CASSPRDNEQYF.

This chain uses TRBV11-2 with TRBJ1-4; a possible D gene is TRBD1 (6 bases). The V gene lost 5 bases and the J gene lost 7 bases, with 20 bases spanning the gap. Germline V gene lookup returns CDR1 SGHAT and CDR2 FQNNGV. CDR3 length: 16 amino acids. CDR3 region: CASSPGGGRRGEKLFF. CDR3 bases: TGTGCCAGCAGCCCCGGGGGGGGGCGCCGGGGTGAAAAACTGTTTTTT.

V and J are TRBV2 and TRBJ1-1; TRBD1 might be the D (5 bases). The ends were cut back, 2 bases at V and 2 bases at J, with 9 bases in the middle. CDR3 size: 14 residues. The germline V gene encodes CDR1 SNHLY and CDR2 FYNNEI. CDR3 coding DNA: TGTGCCAGCAGTGAATTGACAGCCAACACTGAAGCTTTCTTT. Encoded protein: CASSELTANTEAFF.

The V call is TRBV19, the J call TRBJ1-1; perhaps TRBD1 as D (6 bases). In germline, CDR1 is LNHDA, CDR2 SQIVND (reference sequence). Deletions cut 4 bases from V and 6 bases from J, with 21 bases between. The CDR3 contains 16 residues. The CDR3 DNA reads TGTGCCAGTAGTAATCAGGGGTTGTTGCAGGGCGCTGAAGCTTTCTTT. The encoded protein is CASSNQGLLQGAEAFF.